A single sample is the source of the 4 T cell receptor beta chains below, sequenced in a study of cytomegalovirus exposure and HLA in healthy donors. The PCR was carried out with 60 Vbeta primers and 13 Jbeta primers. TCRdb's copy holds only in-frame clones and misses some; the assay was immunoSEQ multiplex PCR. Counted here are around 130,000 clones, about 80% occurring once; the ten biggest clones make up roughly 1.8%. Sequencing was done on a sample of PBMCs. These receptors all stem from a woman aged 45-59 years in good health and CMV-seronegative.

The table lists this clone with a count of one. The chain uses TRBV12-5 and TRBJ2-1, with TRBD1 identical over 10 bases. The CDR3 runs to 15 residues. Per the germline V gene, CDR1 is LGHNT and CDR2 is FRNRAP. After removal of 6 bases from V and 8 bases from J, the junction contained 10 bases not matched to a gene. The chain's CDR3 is CASGRSGQGWDEQFF. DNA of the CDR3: TGTGCTAGTGGCCGGTCGGGACAGGGGTGGGATGAGCAGTTCTTC.

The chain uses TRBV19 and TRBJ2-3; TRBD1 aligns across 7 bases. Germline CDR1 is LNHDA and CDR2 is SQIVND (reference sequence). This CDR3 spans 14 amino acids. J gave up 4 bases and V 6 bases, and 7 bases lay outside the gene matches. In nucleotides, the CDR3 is TGTGCCAGTAGGAGGGGACAGCTTCCAGATACGCAGTATTTT. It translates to CASRRGQLPDTQYF.

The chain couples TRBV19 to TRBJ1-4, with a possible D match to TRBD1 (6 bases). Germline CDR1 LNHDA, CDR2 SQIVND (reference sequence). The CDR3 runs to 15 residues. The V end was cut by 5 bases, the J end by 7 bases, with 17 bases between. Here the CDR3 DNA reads TGTGCCAGTAGTCTCCCTGGGGGCGGTCGTGAAAAACTGTTTTTT. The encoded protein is CASSLPGGGREKLFF.

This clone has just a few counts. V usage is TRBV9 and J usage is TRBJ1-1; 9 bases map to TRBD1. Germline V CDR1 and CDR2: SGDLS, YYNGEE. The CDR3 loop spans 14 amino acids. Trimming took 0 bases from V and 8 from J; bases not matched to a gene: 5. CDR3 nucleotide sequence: TGTGCCAGCAGCGTAGGAGGAGGACAGGGGGAAGCTTTCTTT. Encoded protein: CASSVGGGQGEAFF.